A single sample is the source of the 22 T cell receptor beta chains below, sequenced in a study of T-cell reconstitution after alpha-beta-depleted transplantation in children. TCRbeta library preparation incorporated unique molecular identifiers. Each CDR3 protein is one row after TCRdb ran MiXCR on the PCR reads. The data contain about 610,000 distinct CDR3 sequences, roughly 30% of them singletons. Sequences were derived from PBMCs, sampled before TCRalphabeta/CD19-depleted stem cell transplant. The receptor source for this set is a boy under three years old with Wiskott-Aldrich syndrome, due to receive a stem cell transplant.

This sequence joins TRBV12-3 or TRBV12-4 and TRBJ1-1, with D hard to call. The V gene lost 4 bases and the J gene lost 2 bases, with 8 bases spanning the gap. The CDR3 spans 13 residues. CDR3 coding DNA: TGTGCCAGCAGTTCCTTTCGTAACACTGAAGCTTTCTTT. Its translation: CASSSFRNTEAFF.

The CDR3 spells CASSLGGWDTRPGNTIYF. CDR3 sequence (DNA): TGTGCCAGCAGTTTAGGGGGTTGGGACACCCGACCAGGAAACACCATATATTTT. The V and J genes are TRBV12-3 or TRBV12-4 and TRBJ1-3; maybe TRBD1 (6 bases). The CDR3 is 18 residues long. Trimming took 1 base from V and 4 from J, leaving 20 bases between them.

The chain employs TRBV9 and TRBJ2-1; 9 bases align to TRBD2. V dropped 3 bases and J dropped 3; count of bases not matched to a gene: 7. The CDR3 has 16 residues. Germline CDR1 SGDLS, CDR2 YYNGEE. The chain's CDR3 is CASSARTSDYYNEQFF. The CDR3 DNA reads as TGTGCCAGCAGCGCTCGGACTAGCGATTACTACAATGAGCAGTTCTTC.

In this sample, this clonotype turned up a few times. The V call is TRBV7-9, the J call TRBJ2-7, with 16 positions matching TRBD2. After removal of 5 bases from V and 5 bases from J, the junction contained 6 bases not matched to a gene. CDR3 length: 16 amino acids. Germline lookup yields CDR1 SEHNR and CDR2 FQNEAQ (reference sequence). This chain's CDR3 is CASSPGTSGRAHEQYF. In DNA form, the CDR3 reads TGTGCCAGCAGCCCCGGGACTAGCGGGAGGGCCCACGAGCAGTACTTC. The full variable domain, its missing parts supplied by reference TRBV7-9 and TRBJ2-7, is DTGVSQNPRHKITKRGQNVTFRCDPISEHNRLYWYRQTLGQGPEFLTYFQNEAQLEKSRLLSDRFSAERPKGSFSTLEIQRTEQGDSAMYLCASSPGTSGRAHEQYFGPGTRLTVT.

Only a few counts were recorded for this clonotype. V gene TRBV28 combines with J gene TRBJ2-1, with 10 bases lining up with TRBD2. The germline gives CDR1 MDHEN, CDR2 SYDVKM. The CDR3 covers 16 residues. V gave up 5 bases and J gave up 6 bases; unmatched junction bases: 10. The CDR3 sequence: CASSPQVSGRINEQFF. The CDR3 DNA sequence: TGTGCCAGCAGTCCCCAGGTTAGCGGGAGGATCAATGAGCAGTTCTTC.

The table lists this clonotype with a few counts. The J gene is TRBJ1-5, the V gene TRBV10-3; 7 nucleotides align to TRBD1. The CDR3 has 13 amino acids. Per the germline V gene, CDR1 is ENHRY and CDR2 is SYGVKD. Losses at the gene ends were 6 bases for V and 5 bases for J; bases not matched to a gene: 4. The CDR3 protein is CAIRQGRDQPQHF. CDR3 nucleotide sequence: TGTGCCATCAGACAGGGGCGGGATCAGCCCCAGCATTTT.

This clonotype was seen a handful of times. The CDR3 DNA reads TGTGCCAGCAGCCAAGTAATGGGTTCCTACGAGCAGTACTTC. It yields the protein CASSQVMGSYEQYF. This chain joins TRBV3-1 and TRBJ2-7; D is ambiguous. Trimming removed 1 base at V and 1 base at J, with 8 bases between. CDR1 is LGHDT, CDR2 YNNKEL, per germline (reference sequence). This CDR3 region has 14 residues.

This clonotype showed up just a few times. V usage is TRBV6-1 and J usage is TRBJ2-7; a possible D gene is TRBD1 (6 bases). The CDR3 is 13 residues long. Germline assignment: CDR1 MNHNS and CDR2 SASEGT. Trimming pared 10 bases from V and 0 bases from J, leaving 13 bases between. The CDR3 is CATTQGSSYEQYF. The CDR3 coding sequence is TGTGCCACTACACAGGGTAGCTCCTACGAGCAGTACTTC.

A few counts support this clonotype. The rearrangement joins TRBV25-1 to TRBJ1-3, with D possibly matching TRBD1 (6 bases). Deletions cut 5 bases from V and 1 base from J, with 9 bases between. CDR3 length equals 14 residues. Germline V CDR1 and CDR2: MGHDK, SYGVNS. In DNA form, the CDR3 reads TGTGCCAGCAGTTCACAGGGTTCTGGAAACACCATATATTTT. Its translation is CASSSQGSGNTIYF. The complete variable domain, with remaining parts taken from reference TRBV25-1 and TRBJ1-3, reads EADIYQTPRYLVIGTGKKITLECSQTMGHDKMYWYQQDPGMELHLIHYSYGVNSTEKGDLSSESTVSRIRTEHFPLTLESARPSHTSQYLCASSSQGSGNTIYFGEGSWLTVV.

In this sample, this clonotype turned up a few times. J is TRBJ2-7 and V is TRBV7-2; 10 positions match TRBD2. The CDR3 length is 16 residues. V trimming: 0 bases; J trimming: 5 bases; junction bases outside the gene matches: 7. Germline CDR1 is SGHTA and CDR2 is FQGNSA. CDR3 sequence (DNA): TGTGCCAGCAGCTTAGCGGTCCTAGCGGGAGCGGACGAGCAGTACTTC. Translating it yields CASSLAVLAGADEQYF.

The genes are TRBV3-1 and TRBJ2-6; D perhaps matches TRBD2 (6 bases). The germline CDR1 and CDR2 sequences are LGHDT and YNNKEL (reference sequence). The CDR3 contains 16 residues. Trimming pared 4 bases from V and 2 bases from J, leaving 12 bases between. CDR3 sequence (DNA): TGTGCCAGCAGCCTGACTAGGAGTACTGGGGCCAACGTCCTGACTTTC. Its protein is CASSLTRSTGANVLTF.

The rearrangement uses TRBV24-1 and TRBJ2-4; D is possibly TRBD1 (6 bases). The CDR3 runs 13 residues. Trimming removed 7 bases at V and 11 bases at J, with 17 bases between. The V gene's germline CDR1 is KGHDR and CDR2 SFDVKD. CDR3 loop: CATSAARGLVQYF. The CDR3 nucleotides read TGTGCCACCAGCGCGGCCAGGGGCTTAGTTCAGTACTTC.

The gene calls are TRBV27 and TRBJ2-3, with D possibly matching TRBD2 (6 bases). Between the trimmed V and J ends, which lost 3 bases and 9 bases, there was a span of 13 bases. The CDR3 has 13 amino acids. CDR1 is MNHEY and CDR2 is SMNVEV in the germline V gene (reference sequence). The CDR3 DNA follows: TGTGCCAGCAGTTTGTTGACTAGTCGGACGCAGTATTTT. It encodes CASSLLTSRTQYF.

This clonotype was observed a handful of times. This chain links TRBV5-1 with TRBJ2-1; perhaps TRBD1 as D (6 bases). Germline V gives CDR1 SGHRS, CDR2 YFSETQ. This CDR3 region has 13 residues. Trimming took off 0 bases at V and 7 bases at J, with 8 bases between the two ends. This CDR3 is CASSLGQVNEQFF. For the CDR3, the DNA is TGCGCCAGCAGCTTGGGACAGGTTAATGAGCAGTTCTTC.

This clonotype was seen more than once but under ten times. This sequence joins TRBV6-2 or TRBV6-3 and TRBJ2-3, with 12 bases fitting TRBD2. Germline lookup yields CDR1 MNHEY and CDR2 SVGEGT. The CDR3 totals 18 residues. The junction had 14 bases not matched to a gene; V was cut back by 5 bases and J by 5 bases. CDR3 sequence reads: CASSLLRLAGARGDTQYF. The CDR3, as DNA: TGTGCCAGCAGTCTTCTCCGACTAGCGGGGGCCCGCGGAGATACGCAGTATTTT.

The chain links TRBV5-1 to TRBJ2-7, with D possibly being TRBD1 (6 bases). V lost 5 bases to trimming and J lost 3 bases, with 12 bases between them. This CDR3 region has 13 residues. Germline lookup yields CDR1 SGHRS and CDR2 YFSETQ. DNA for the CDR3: TGCGCCAGCAGACACCGGGACAACTACGAGCAGTACTTC. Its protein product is CASRHRDNYEQYF.

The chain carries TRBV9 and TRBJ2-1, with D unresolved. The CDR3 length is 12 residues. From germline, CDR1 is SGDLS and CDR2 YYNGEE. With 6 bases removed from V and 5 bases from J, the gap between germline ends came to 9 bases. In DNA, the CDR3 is TGTGCCAGCACCAAGGTGGACAATGAGCAGTTCTTC. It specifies CASTKVDNEQFF.

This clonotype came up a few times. CDR3 sequence (DNA): TGTGCCAGCAGTTTGCTAGGGGCTTGGGGCAATGAGCAGTTCTTC. As protein: CASSLLGAWGNEQFF. The rearrangement uses TRBV27 and TRBJ2-1, with D possibly being TRBD1 (5 bases). V was clipped by 3 bases and J by 6 bases, with 15 bases between them. Germline CDR1 MNHEY, CDR2 SMNVEV (reference sequence). The CDR3 is made up of 15 amino acids.

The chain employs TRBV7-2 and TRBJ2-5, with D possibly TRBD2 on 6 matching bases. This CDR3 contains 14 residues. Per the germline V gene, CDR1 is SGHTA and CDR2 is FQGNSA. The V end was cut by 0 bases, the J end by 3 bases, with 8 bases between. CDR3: CASSLALAKETQYF. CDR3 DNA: TGTGCCAGCAGCTTAGCACTAGCAAAAGAGACCCAGTACTTC.

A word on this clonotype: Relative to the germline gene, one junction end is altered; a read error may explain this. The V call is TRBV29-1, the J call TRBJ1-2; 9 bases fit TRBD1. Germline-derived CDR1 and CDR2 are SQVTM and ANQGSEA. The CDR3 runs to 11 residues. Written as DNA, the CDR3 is TGCAGCGTTGCGGGGACAGGGATCTACAACTTC. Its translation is CSVAGTGIYNF.

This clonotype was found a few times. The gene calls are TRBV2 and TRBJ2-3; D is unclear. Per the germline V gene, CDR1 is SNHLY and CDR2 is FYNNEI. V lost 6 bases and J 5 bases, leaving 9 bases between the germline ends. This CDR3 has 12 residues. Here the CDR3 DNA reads TGTGCCAGCAGACTGGACGGAGATACGCAGTATTTT. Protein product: CASRLDGDTQYF. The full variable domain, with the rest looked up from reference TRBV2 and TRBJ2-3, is EPEVTQTPSHQVTQMGQEVILRCVPISNHLYFYWYRQILGQKVEFLVSFYNNEISEKSEIFDDQFSVERPDGSNFTLKIRSTKLEDSAMYFCASRLDGDTQYFGPGTRLTVL.

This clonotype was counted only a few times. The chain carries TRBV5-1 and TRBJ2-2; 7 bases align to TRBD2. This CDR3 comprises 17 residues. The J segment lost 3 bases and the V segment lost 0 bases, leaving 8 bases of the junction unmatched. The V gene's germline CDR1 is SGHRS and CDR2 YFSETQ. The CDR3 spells CASSLESSGYYTGELFF. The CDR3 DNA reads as TGCGCCAGCAGCTTGGAGTCTAGCGGCTATTACACCGGGGAGCTGTTTTTT.